This TCR beta chain was recorded in a study of tumor-infiltrating lymphocytes in primary liver carcinoma. CDR3 length: 19 amino acids. Trimming cost V 7 bases and J 0 bases; bases outside gene matches: 18. Germline CDR1 and CDR2: MDHEN and SYDVKM. A constant-region primer primed TCR beta cDNA synthesis from about 0.55 ug of total RNA. Amplification in three nested multiplex PCR rounds with slightly modified ARM-PCR gave rise to TCR beta libraries. Running 10 cycles apiece, the first two PCR rounds relied on TRBV1-TRBV30 forward primers together with a C-beta reverse primer. One entry per CDR3 protein, called by TCRdb with MiXCR from the multiplex PCR reads. The sample records roughly 78,000 distinct CDR3 sequences, 60% to 80% being singletons. DNA and RNA were both co-extracted from approximately 20-30 mg of bulk tissue that had not been sorted. Patients in the cohort were treatment-naive and living with chronic HBV infection.

As concerns this clonotype: The antigen is not known.

Study-wide results and limits: Only about 7-25% of top clones were detected in each of the five tumor regions.

The sequenced material came from liver tumor tissue from sampling region 4. The subset: tumor region T4, right-lateral pole. This clonotype was obtained from a woman aged 60-75 years with primary liver carcinoma and hepatitis B virus infection. This chain links TRBV28 with TRBJ1-1, with 9 bases aligning to TRBD1. This CDR3 is CASTPNIGTGREMNTEAFF. The CDR3 DNA sequence: TGTGCCAGCACCCCTAATATCGGGACAGGGAGGGAGATGAACACTGAAGCTTTCTTT.